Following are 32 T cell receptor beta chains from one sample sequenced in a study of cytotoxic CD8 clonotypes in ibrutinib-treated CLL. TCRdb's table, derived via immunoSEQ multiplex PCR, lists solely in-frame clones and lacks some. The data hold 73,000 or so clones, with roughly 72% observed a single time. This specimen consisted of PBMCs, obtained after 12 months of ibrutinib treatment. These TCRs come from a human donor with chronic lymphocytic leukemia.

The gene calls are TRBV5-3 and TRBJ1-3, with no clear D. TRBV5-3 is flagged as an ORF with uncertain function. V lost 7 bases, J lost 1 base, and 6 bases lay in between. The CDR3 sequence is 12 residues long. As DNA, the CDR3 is TGTGCCAGACGCGCATCTGGAAACACCATATATTTT. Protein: CARRASGNTIYF.

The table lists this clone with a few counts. The CDR3 loop reads CASRQPGLHGYTF. The CDR3 bases are TGTGCCAGCAGACAACCGGGACTCCATGGCTACACCTTC. V usage is TRBV25-1 and J usage is TRBJ1-2; maybe TRBD1 (5 bases). The CDR3 has 13 amino acids. Germline assignment: CDR1 MGHDK and CDR2 SYGVNS. V dropped 6 bases and J dropped 6 bases, with 14 bases sitting between them.

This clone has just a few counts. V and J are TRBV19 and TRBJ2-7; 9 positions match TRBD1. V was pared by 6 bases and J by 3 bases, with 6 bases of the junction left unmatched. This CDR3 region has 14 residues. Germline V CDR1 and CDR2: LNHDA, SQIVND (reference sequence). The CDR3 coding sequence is TGTGCCAGTAGCAAGACAGGGGGACGCTACGAGCAGTACTTC. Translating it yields CASSKTGGRYEQYF.

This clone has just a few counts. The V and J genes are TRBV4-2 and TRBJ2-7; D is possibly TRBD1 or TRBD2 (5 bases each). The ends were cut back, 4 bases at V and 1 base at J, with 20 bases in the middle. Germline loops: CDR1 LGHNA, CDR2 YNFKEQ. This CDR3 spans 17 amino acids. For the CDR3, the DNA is TGTGCCAGCAGCCCCCAAGGGACCGCGAATCCGTCCTACGAGCAGTACTTC. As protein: CASSPQGTANPSYEQYF.

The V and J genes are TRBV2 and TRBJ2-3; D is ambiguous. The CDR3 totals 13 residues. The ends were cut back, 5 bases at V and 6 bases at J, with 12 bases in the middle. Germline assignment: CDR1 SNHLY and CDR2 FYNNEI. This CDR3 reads CASSIGPGDTQYF. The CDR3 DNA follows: TGTGCCAGCAGTATCGGGCCTGGGGATACGCAGTATTTT.

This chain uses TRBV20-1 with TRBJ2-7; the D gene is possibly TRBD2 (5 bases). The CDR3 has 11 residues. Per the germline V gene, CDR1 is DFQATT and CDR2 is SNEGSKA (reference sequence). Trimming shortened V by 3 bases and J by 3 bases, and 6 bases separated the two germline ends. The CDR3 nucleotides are TGCAGTGCTAGCGGACTCTACGAGCAGTACTTC. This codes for CSASGLYEQYF.

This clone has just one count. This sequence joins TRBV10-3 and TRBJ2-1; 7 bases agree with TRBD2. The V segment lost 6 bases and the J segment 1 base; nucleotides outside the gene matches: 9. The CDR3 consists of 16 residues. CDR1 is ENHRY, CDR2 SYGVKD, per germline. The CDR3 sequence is CAIRAGTGNSYNEQFF. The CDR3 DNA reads TGTGCCATCAGAGCGGGGACGGGGAATTCCTACAATGAGCAGTTCTTC.

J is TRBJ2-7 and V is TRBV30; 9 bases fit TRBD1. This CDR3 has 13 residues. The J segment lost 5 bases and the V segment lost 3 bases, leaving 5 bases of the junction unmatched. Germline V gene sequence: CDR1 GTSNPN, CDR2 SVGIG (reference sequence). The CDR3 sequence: CAWSLGQGNEQYF. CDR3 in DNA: TGTGCCTGGAGCCTAGGACAGGGGAACGAGCAGTACTTC. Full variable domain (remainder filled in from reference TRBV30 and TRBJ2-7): SQTIHQWPATLVQPVGSPLSLECTVEGTSNPNLYWYRQAAGRGLQLLFYSVGIGQISSEVPQNLSASRPQDRQFILSSKKLLLSDSGFYLCAWSLGQGNEQYFGPGTRLTVT.

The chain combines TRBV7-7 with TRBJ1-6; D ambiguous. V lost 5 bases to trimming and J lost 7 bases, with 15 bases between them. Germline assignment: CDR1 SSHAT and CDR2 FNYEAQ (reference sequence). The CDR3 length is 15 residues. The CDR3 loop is CASSPTAAGNSPLHF. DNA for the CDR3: TGTGCCAGCAGCCCTACAGCGGCGGGGAATTCACCCCTCCACTTT.

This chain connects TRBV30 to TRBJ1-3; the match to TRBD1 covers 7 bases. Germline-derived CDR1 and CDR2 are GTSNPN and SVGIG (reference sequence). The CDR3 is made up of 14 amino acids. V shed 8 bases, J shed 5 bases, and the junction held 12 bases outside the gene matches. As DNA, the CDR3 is TGTGCCACAGACAGGGCCTCGGGGAGAAACACCATATATTTT. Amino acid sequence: CATDRASGRNTIYF. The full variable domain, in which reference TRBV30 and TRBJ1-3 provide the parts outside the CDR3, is SQTIHQWPATLVQPVGSPLSLECTVEGTSNPNLYWYRQAAGRGLQLLFYSVGIGQISSEVPQNLSASRPQDRQFILSSKKLLLSDSGFYLCATDRASGRNTIYFGEGSWLTVV.

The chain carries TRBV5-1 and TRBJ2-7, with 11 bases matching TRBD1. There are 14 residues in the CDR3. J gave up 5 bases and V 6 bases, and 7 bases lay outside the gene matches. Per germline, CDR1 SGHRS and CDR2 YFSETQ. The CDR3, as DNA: TGCGCCAGCAAACTGGAGGGACAGGGGGACGAGCAGTACTTC. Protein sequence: CASKLEGQGDEQYF. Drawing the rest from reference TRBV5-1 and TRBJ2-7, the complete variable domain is KAGVTQTPRYLIKTRGQQVTLSCSPISGHRSVSWYQQTPGQGLQFLFEYFSETQRNKGNFPGRFSGRQFSNSRSEMNVSTLELGDSALYLCASKLEGQGDEQYFGPGTRLTVT.

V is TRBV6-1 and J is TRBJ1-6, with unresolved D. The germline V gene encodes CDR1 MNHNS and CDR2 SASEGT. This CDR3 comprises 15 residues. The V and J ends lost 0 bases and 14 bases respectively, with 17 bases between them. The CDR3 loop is CASSEAGRPRETLHF. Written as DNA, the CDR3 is TGTGCCAGCAGTGAAGCAGGGCGGCCGAGGGAGACCCTCCACTTT.

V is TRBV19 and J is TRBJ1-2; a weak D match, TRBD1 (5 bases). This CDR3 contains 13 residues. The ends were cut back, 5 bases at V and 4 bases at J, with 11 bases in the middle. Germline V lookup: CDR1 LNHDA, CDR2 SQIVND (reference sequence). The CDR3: CASSHQGIYGYTF. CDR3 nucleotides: TGTGCCAGTAGTCACCAGGGCATCTATGGCTACACCTTC.

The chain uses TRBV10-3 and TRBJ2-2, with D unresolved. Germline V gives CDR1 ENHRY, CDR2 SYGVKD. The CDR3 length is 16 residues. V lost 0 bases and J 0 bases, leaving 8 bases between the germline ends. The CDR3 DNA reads TGTGCCATCAGTGAGTCGAGATTCTCGAACACCGGGGAGCTGTTTTTT. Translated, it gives CAISESRFSNTGELFF.

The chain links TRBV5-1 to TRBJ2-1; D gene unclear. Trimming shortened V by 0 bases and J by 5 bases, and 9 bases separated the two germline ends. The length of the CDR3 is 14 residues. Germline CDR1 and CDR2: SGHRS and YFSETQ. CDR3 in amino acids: CASSLAHRNNEQFF. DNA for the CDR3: TGCGCCAGCAGCTTGGCCCATCGCAACAATGAGCAGTTCTTC.

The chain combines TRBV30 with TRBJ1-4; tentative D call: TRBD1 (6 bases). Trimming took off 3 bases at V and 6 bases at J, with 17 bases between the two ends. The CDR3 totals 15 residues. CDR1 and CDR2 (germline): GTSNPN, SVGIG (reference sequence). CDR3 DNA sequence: TGTGCCTGGAGGAAGTTGGAGACAGGCGATGAAAAACTGTTTTTT. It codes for CAWRKLETGDEKLFF.

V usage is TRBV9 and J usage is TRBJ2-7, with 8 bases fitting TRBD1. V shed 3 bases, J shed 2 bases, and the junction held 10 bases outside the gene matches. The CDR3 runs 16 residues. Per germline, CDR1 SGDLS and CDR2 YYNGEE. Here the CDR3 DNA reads TGTGCCAGCAGCGCAGGGTTTGGACAGGGAACCTACGAGCAGTACTTC. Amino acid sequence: CASSAGFGQGTYEQYF.

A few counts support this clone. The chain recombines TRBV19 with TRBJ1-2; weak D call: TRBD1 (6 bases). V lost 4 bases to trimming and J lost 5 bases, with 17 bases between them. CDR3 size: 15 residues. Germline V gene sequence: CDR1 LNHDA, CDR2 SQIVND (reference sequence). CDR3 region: CASSRTSQGKYGYTF. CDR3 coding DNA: TGTGCCAGTAGTAGAACCTCACAGGGTAAATATGGCTACACCTTC.

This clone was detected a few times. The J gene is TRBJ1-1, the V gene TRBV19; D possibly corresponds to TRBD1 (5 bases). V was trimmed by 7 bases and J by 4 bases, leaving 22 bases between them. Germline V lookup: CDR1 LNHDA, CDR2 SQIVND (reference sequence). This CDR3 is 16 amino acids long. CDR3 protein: CASKSVGIGAGTEAFF. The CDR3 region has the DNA TGTGCCAGTAAATCTGTAGGGATCGGGGCAGGCACTGAAGCTTTCTTT.

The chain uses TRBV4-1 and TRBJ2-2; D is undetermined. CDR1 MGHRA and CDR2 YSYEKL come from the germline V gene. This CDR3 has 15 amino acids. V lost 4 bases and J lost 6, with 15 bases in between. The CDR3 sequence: CASSLEVSRPGELFF. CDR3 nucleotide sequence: TGCGCCAGCAGCCTCGAAGTCTCCAGGCCCGGGGAGCTGTTTTTT.

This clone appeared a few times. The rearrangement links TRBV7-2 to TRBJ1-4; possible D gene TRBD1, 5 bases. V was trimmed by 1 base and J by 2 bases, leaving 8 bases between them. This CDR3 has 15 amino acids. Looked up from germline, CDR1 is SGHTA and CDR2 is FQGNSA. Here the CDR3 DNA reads TGTGCCAGCAGCTTAGGGGGGAGGACTAATGAAAAACTGTTTTTT. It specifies CASSLGGRTNEKLFF.

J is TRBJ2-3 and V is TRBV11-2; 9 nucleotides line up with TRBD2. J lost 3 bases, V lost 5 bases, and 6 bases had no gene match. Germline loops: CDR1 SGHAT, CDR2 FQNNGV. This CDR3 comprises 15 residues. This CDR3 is CASSPRLAVTDTQYF. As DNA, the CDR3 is TGTGCCAGCAGCCCTCGACTAGCGGTGACAGATACGCAGTATTTT.

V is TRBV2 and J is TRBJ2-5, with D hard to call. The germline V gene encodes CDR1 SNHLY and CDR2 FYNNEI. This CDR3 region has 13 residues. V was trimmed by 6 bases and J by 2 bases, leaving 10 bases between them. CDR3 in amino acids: CASSLEMQETQYF. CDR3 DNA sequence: TGTGCCAGCAGCCTAGAAATGCAAGAGACCCAGTACTTC. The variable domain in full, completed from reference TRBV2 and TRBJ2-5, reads EPEVTQTPSHQVTQMGQEVILRCVPISNHLYFYWYRQILGQKVEFLVSFYNNEISEKSEIFDDQFSVERPDGSNFTLKIRSTKLEDSAMYFCASSLEMQETQYFGPGTRLLVL.

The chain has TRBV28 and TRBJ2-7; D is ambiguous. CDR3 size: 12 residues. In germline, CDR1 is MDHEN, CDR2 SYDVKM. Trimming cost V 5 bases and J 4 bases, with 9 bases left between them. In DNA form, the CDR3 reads TGTGCCAGCAGTGACCTGGGGTACGAGCAGTACTTC. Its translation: CASSDLGYEQYF.

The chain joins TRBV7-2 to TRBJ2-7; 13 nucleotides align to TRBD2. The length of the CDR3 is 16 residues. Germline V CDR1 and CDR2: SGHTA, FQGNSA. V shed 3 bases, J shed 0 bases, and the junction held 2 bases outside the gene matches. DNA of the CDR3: TGTGCCAGCAGCTTGGGACTAGCGGGGAGCTCCTACGAGCAGTACTTC. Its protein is CASSLGLAGSSYEQYF.

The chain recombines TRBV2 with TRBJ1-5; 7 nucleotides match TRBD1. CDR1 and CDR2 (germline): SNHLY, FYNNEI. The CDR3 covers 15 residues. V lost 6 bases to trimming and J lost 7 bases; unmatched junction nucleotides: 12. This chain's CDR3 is CASSGQQGTEQPQHF. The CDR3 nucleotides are TGTGCCAGCAGCGGGCAACAGGGGACGGAGCAGCCCCAGCATTTT.

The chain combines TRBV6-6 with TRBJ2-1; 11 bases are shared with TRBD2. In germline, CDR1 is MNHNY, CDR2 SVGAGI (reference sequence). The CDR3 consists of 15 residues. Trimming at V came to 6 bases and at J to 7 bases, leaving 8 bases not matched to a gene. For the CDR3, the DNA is TGTGCCAGCAGAGACAGAGTAGCGGGGGGGAATGAGCAGTTCTTC. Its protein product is CASRDRVAGGNEQFF.

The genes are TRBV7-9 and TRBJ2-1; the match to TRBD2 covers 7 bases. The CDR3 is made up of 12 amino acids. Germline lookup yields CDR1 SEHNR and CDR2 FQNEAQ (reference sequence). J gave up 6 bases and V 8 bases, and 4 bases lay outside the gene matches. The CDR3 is CASGGGVNEQFF. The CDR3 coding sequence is TGTGCCAGCGGGGGAGGGGTCAATGAGCAGTTCTTC. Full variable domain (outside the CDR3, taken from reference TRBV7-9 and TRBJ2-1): DTGVSQNPRHKITKRGQNVTFRCDPISEHNRLYWYRQTLGQGPEFLTYFQNEAQLEKSRLLSDRFSAERPKGSFSTLEIQRTEQGDSAMYLCASGGGVNEQFFGPGTRLTVL.

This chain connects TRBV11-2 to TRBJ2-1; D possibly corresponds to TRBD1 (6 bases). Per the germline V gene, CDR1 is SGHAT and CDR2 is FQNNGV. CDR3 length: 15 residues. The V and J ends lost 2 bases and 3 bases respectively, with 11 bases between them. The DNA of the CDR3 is TGTGCCAGCAGCTTAAGGAGACAGGTCTACAATGAGCAGTTCTTC. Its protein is CASSLRRQVYNEQFF.

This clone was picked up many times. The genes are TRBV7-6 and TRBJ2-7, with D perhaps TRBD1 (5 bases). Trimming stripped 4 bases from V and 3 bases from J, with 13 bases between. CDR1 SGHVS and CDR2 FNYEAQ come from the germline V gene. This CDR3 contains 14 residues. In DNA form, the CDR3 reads TGTGCCAGCAGCTCAACCAACCAGGGCTACGAGCAGTACTTC. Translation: CASSSTNQGYEQYF. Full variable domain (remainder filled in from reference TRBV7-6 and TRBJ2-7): GAGVSQSPRYKVTKRGQDVALRCDPISGHVSLYWYRQALGQGPEFLTYFNYEAQQDKSGLPNDRFSAERPEGSISTLTIQRTEQRDSAMYRCASSSTNQGYEQYFGPGTRLTVT.

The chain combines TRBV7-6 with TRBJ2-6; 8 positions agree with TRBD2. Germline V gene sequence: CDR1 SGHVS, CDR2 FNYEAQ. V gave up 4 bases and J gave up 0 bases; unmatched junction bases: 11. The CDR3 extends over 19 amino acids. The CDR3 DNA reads TGTGCCAGCAGCTCTCCAACGGGGGGGACGACCTCTGGGGCCAACGTCCTGACTTTC. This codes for CASSSPTGGTTSGANVLTF.

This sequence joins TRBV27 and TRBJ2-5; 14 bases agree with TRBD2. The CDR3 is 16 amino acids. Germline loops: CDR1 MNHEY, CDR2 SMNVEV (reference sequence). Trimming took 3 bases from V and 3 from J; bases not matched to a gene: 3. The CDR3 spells CASSFRTSGGKETQYF. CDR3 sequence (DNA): TGTGCCAGCAGTTTCCGGACTAGCGGGGGGAAAGAGACCCAGTACTTC.